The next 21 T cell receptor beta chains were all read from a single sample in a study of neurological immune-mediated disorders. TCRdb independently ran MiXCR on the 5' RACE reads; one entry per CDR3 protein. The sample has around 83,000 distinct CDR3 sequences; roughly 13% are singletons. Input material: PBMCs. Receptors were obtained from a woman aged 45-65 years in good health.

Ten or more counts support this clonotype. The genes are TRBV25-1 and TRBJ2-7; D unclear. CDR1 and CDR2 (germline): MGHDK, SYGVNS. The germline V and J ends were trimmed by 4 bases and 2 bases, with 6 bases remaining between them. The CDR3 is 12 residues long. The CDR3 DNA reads TGTGCCAGCAGTGGCAGCACCTACGAGCAGTACTTC. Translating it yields CASSGSTYEQYF.

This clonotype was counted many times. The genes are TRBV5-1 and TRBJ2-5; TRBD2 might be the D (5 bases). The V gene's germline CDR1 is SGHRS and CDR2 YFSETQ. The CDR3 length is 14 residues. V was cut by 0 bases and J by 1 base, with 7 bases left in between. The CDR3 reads CASSLGGLQETQYF. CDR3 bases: TGCGCCAGCAGCTTGGGCGGGCTCCAAGAGACCCAGTACTTC. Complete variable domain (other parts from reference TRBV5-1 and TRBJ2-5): KAGVTQTPRYLIKTRGQQVTLSCSPISGHRSVSWYQQTPGQGLQFLFEYFSETQRNKGNFPGRFSGRQFSNSRSEMNVSTLELGDSALYLCASSLGGLQETQYFGPGTRLLVL.

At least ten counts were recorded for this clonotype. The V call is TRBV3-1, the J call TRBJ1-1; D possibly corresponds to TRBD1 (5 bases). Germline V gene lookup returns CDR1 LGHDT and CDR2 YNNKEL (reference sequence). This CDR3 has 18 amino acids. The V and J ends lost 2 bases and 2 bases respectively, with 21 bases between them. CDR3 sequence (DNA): TGTGCCAGCAGCCAACATCCGGGAAGGGACGGCACTAACACTGAAGCTTTCTTT. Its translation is CASSQHPGRDGTNTEAFF.

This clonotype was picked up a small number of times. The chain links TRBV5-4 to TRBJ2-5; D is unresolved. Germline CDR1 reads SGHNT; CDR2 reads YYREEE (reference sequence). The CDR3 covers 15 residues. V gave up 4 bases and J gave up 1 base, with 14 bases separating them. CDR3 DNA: TGTGCCAGCAGCGTTCCCCACGGCTCCCAAGAGACCCAGTACTTC. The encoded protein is CASSVPHGSQETQYF.

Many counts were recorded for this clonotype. CDR3 coding DNA: TGCGCCAGCAGCTTCTCCCCCGGGGTCAATGAGCAGTTCTTC. Amino acid sequence: CASSFSPGVNEQFF. The V call is TRBV5-1, the J call TRBJ2-1, with a weak D call TRBD2 (5 bases). This CDR3 is 14 amino acids long. Trimming pared 2 bases from V and 6 bases from J, leaving 12 bases between. CDR1 and CDR2 (germline): SGHRS, YFSETQ.

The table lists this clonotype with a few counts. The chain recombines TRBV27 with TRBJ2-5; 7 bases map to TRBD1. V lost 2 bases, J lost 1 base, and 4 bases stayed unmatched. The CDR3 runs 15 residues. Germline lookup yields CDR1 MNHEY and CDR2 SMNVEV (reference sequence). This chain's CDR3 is CASSLTGVAQETQYF. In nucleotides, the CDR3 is TGTGCCAGCAGTTTAACAGGGGTGGCCCAAGAGACCCAGTACTTC.

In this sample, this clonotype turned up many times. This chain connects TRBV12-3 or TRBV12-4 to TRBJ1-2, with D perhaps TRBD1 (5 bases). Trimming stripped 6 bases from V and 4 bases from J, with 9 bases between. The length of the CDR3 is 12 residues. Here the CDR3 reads CASSLGTYGYTF. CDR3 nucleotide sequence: TGTGCCAGCAGCCTCGGGACCTATGGCTACACCTTC.

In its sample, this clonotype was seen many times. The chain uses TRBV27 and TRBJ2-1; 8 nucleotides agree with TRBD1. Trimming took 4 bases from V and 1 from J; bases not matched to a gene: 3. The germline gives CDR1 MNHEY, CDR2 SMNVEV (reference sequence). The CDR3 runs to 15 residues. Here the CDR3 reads CASSSQGASYNEQFF. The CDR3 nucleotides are TGTGCCAGCAGTTCTCAGGGGGCTTCCTACAATGAGCAGTTCTTC.

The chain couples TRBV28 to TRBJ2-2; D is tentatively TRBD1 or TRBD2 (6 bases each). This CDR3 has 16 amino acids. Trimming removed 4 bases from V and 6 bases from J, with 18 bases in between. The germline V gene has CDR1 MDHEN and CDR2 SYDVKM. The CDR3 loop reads CASSSTGAMISGELFF. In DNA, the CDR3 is TGTGCCAGCAGTTCCACGGGGGCCATGATATCCGGGGAGCTGTTTTTT.

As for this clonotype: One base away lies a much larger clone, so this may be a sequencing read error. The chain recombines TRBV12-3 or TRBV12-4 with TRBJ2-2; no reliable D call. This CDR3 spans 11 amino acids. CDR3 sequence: CATSKTGELFF. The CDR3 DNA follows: TGTGCCACCAGTAAAACCGGGGAGCTGTTTTTT.

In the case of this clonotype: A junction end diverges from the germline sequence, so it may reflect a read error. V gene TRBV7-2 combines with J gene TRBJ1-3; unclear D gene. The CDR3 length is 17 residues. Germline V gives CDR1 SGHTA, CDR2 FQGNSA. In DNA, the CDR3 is TGTGCCAACAGCTCACAAAATGCTCGGTCCCCTGGAAACACCATATATTTT. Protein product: CANSSQNARSPGNTIYF.

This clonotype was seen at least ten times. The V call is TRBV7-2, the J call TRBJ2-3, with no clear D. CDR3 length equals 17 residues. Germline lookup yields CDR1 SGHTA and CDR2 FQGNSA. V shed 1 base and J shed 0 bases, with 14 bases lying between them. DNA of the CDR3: TGTGCCAGCAGCTTAGATCTGGGTTACTCTAGCACAGATACGCAGTATTTT. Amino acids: CASSLDLGYSSTDTQYF. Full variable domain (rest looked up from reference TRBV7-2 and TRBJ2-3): GAGVSQSPSNKVTEKGKDVELRCDPISGHTALYWYRQSLGQGLEFLIYFQGNSAPDKSGLPSDRFSAERTGGSVSTLTIQRTQQEDSAVYLCASSLDLGYSSTDTQYFGPGTRLTVL.

The CDR3 region has the DNA TGTGCCAGCAGTACCCTTTGGGCAACTAATGAAAAACTGTTTTTT. Its translation: CASSTLWATNEKLFF. The rearrangement links TRBV6-2 or TRBV6-3 to TRBJ1-4, with D hard to call. CDR3 size: 15 residues. The V end was cut by 5 bases, the J end by 0 bases, with 10 bases between. CDR1 and CDR2 (germline): MNHEY, SVGEGT.

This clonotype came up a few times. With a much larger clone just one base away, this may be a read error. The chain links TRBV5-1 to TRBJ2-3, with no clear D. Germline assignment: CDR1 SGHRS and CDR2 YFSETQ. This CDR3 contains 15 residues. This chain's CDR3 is CASSPGWSYTYTQYF. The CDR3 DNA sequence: TGCGCCAGCAGCCCCGGCTGGAGCTACACATATACGCAGTATTTT.

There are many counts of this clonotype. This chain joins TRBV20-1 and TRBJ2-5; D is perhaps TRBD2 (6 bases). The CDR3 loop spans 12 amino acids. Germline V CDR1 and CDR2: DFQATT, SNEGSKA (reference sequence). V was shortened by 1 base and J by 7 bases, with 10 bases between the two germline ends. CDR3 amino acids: CSARGLGGTQYF. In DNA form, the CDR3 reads TGCAGTGCTAGAGGACTAGGCGGGACCCAGTACTTC.

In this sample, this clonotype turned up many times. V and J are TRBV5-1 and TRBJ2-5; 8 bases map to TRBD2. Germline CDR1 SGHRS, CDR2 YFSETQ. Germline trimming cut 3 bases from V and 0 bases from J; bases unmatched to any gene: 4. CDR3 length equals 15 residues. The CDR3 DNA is TGCGCCAGCAGCTCGTTGACTAGCGACCAAGAGACCCAGTACTTC. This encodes CASSSLTSDQETQYF.

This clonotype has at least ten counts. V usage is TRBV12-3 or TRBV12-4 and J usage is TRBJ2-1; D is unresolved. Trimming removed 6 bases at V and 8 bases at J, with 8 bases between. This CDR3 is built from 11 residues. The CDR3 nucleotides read TGTGCCAGCAGATACTTCGATGAGCAGTTCTTC. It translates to CASRYFDEQFF.

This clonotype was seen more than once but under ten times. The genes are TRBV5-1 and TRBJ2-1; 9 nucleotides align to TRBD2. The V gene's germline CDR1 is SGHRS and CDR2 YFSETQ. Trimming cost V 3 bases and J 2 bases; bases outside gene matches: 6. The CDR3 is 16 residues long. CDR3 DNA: TGCGCCAGCAGCTATATAGCGGGGGTGGCCTACAATGAGCAGTTCTTC. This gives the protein CASSYIAGVAYNEQFF.

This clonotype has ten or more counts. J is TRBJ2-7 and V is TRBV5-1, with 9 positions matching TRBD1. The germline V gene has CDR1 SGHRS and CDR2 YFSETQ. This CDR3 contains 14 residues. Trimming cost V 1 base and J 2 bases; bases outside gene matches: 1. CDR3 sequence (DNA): TGCGCCAGCAGCTTGCGGACAGGGGCCTACGAGCAGTACTTC. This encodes CASSLRTGAYEQYF.

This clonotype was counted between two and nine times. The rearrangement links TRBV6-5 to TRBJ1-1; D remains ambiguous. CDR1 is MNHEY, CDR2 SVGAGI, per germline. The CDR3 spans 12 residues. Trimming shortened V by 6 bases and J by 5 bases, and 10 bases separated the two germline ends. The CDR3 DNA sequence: TGTGCCAGCAGCCCATGGGGTACTGAAGCTTTCTTT. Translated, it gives CASSPWGTEAFF.

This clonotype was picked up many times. The CDR3 spells CASSFQGLSTDTQYF. In DNA, the CDR3 is TGCGCCAGCAGCTTCCAGGGACTTAGCACAGATACGCAGTATTTT. This rearrangement joins TRBV5-1 to TRBJ2-3, with D possibly being TRBD2 (6 bases). CDR3 length: 15 amino acids. CDR1 and CDR2 from the germline V gene are SGHRS and YFSETQ. Trimming removed 2 bases at V and 0 bases at J, with 10 bases between.